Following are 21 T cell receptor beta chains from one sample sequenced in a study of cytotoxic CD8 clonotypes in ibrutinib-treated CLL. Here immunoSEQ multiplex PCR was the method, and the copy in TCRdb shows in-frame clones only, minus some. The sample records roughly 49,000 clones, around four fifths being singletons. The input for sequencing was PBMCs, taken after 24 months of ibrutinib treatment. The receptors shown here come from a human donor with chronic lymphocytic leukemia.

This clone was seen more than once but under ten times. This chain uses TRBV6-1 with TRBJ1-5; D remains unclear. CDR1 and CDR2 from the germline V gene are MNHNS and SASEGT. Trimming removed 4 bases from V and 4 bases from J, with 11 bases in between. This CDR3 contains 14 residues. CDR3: CASSGGQRNQPQHF. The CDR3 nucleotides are TGTGCCAGCAGTGGCGGGCAAAGAAATCAGCCCCAGCATTTT.

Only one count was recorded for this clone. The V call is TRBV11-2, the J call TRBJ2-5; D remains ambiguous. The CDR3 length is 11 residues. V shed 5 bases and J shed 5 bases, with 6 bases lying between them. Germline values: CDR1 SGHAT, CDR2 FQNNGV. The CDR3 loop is CASSVRETQYF. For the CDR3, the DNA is TGTGCCAGCAGCGTTCGGGAGACCCAGTACTTC.

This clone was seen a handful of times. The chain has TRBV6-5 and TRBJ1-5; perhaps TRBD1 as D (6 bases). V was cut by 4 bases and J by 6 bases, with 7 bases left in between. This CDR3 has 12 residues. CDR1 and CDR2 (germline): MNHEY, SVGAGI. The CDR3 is CASSSGVQPQHF. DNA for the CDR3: TGTGCCAGCAGTTCAGGGGTTCAGCCCCAGCATTTT.

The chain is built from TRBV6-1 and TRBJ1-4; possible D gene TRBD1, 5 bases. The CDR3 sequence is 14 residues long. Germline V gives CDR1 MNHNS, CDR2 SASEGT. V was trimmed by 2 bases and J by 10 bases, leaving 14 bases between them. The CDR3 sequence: CASSETDRAAKLFF. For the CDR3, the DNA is TGTGCCAGCAGTGAAACTGACAGAGCCGCAAAACTGTTTTTT.

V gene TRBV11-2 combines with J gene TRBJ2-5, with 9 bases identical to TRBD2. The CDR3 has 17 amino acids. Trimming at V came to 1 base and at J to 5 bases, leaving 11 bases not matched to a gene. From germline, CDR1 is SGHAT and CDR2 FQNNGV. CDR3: CASSLGVRGRAGETQYF. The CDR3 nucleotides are TGTGCCAGCAGCTTAGGGGTTCGCGGGAGGGCCGGGGAGACCCAGTACTTC.

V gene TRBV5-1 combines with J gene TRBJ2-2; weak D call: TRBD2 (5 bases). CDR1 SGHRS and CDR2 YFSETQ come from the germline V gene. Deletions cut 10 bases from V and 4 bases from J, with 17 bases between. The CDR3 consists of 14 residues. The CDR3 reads CARGRSGATGELFF. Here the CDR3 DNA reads TGCGCCCGTGGGAGAAGCGGAGCCACCGGGGAGCTGTTTTTT.

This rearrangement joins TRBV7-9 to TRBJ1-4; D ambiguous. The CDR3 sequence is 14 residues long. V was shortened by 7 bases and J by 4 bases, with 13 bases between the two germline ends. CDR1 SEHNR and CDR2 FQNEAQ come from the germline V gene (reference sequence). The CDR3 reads CASTTGSVNEKLFF. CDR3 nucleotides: TGTGCCAGCACCACTGGGTCAGTTAATGAAAAACTGTTTTTT.

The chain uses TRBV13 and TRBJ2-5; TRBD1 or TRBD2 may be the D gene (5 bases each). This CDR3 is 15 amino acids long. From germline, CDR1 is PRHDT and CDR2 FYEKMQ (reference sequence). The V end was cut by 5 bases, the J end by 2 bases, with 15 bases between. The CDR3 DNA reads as TGTGCCAGCAGCCGGGCCCCGAGGGGTCAAGAGACCCAGTACTTC. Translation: CASSRAPRGQETQYF.

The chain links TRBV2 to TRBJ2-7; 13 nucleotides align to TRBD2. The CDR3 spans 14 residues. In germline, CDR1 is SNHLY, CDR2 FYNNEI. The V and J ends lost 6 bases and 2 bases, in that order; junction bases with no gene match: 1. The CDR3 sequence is CASRGTSGTYEQYF. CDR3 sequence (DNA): TGTGCCAGCAGGGGGACTAGCGGGACCTACGAGCAGTACTTC. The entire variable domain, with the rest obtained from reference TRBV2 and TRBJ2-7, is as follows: EPEVTQTPSHQVTQMGQEVILRCVPISNHLYFYWYRQILGQKVEFLVSFYNNEISEKSEIFDDQFSVERPDGSNFTLKIRSTKLEDSAMYFCASRGTSGTYEQYFGPGTRLTVT.

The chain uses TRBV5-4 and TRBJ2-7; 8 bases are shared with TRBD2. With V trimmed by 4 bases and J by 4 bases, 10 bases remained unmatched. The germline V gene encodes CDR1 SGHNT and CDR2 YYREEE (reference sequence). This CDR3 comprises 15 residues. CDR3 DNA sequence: TGTGCCAGCAGCCAGACACTAGCGGCTAGTTACGAGCAGTACTTC. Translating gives CASSQTLAASYEQYF.

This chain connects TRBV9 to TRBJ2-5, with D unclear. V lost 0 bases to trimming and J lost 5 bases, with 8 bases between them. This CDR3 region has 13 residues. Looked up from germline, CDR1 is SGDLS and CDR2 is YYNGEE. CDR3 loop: CASSVGPLETQYF. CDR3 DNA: TGTGCCAGCAGCGTAGGCCCGCTGGAGACCCAGTACTTC.

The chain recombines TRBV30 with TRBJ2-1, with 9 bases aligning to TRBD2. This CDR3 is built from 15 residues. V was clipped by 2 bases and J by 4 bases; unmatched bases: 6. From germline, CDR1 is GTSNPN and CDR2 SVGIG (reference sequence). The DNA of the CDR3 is TGTGCCTGGAGTTCCGGGACTAGCCGATACAATGAGCAGTTCTTC. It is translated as CAWSSGTSRYNEQFF. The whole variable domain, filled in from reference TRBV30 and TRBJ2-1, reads SQTIHQWPATLVQPVGSPLSLECTVEGTSNPNLYWYRQAAGRGLQLLFYSVGIGQISSEVPQNLSASRPQDRQFILSSKKLLLSDSGFYLCAWSSGTSRYNEQFFGPGTRLTVL.

The CDR3 reads CASSNSGPFSYEQYF. The CDR3 DNA reads TGTGCCAGCAGCAATTCCGGGCCTTTCTCCTACGAGCAGTACTTC. The chain uses TRBV21-1 and TRBJ2-7. TRBV21-1 is annotated as a pseudogene. The length of the CDR3 is 15 residues.

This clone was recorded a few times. CDR3 DNA sequence: TGTGCCAGTAGTATCGGACAGGGAATTAACGAAAAACTGTTTTTT. Translation: CASSIGQGINEKLFF. This chain uses TRBV19 with TRBJ1-4; 8 bases fit TRBD1. Germline V gene sequence: CDR1 LNHDA, CDR2 SQIVND (reference sequence). The CDR3 contains 15 residues. V shed 3 bases and J 8 bases; nucleotides not matched to a gene: 8.

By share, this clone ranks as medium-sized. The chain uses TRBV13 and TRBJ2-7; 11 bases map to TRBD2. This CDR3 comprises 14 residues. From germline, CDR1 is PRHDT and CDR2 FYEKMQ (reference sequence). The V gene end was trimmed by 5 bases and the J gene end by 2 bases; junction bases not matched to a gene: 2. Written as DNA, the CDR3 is TGTGCCAGCAGCCTTAGCGGGAGGGCCTACGAGCAGTACTTC. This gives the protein CASSLSGRAYEQYF. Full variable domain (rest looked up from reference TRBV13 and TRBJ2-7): AAGVIQSPRHLIKEKRETATLKCYPIPRHDTVYWYQQGPGQDPQFLISFYEKMQSDKGSIPDRFSAQQFSDYHSELNMSSLELGDSALYFCASSLSGRAYEQYFGPGTRLTVT.

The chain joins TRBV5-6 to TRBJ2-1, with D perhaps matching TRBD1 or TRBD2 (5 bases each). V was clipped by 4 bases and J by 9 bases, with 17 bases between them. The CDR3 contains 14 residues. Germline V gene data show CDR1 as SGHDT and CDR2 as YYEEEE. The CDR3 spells CASSRPGAGGEQFF. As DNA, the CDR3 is TGTGCCAGCAGCCGACCTGGGGCCGGAGGTGAGCAGTTCTTC.

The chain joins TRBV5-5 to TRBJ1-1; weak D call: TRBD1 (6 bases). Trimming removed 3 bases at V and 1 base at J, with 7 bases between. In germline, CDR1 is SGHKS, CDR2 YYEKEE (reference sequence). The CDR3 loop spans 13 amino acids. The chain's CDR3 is CASSWGRNTEAFF. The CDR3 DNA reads TGTGCCAGCAGCTGGGGGCGGAACACTGAAGCTTTCTTT.

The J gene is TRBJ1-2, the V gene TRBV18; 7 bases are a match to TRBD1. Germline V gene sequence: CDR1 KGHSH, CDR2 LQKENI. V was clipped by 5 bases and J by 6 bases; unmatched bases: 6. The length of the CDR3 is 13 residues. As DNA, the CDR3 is TGTGCCAGCTCAACATTCCAGGGGGATGGCTACACCTTC. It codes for CASSTFQGDGYTF.

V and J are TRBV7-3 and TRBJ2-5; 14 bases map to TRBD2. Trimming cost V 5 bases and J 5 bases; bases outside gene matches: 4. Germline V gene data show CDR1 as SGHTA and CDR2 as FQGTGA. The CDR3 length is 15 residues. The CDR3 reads CASSLGTSGSETQYF. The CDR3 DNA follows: TGTGCCAGCAGCCTTGGGACTAGCGGGAGCGAGACCCAGTACTTC.

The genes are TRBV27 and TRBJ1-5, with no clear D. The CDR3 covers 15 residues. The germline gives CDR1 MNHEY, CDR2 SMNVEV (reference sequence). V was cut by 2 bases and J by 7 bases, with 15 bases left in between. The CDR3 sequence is CASSLNPQPSQPQHF. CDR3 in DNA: TGTGCCAGCAGTTTAAATCCACAGCCTAGCCAGCCCCAGCATTTT.

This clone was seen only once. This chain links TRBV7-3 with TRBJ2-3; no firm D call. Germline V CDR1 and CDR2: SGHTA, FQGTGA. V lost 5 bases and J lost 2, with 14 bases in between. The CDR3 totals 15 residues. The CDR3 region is CASSPTRTNTDTQYF. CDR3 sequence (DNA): TGTGCCAGCAGCCCAACTCGAACAAACACAGATACGCAGTATTTT.